This entry concerns a single T cell receptor (beta chain). The sample comes from a study of control samples from healthy donors and cancer patients. CDR1 and CDR2 from the germline V gene are SEHNR and FQNEAQ (reference sequence). CDR3 length: 15 residues. The V end was cut by 7 bases, the J end by 4 bases, with 19 bases between. Some clones are missing from TCRdb's copy, which holds only in-frame ones; the method was immunoSEQ multiplex PCR. Of approximately 150,000 clones in the sample, approximately 92% were seen once. The sample comprised blood. V and J are TRBV7-9 and TRBJ1-2; D is perhaps TRBD1 (6 bases). This receptor was obtained from a man aged 25 to 40 in good health. Here the CDR3 reads CASTGEGQSIYGYTF. The CDR3 DNA sequence: TGTGCCAGCACCGGAGAAGGACAGTCTATCTATGGCTACACCTTC.